Each of the 17 T cell receptor beta chains below was sequenced from the same sample in a study of T cells after yellow fever vaccination. Using its own MiXCR run on the 5' RACE reads, TCRdb lists one record per CDR3 protein. This table holds 300,000 to 350,000 distinct CDR3 sequences, roughly 4% found once. Specimen: PBMCs, collected 5 days after the yellow fever booster vaccination. Every receptor here comes from a man aged 18 to 30 who received the YFV17D yellow fever vaccine.

This clonotype was counted at least ten times. V and J are TRBV7-9 and TRBJ2-7; D is possibly TRBD2 (5 bases). The CDR3 has 17 amino acids. Germline values: CDR1 SEHNR, CDR2 FQNEAQ (reference sequence). The CDR3 nucleotides read TGTGCCAGCAGCTTAGTGGGGTCCAGCGGAGCCTCCCACGAGCAGTACGTC. It specifies CASSLVGSSGASHEQYV.

This clonotype has only a few counts. The J gene is TRBJ2-7, the V gene TRBV5-1; D call uncertain. Looked up from germline, CDR1 is SGHRS and CDR2 is YFSETQ. Trimming left V 0 bases short and J 5 bases short, with 9 bases between. The CDR3 length is 13 residues. CDR3 sequence: CASSLDPADEQYV. CDR3 in DNA: TGCGCCAGCAGCTTGGATCCCGCCGACGAGCAGTACGTC.

This clonotype was found a few times. This chain links TRBV2 with TRBJ2-2; tentatively, D is TRBD1 (6 bases). The V end lost 6 bases, the J end lost 0 bases, and 11 bases lay between the germline ends. Per the germline V gene, CDR1 is SNHLY and CDR2 is FYNNEI. This CDR3 contains 15 residues. The DNA for the CDR3 is TGTGCCAGCAGCTCACAGGGTGCGAACACCGGGGAGCTGTTTTTT. Translation: CASSSQGANTGELFF.

CDR3 sequence reads: CASSLFPGINEQFF. Here the CDR3 DNA reads TGTGCCAGCAGCTTATTCCCAGGGATCAATGAGCAGTTCTTC. The chain carries TRBV7-2 and TRBJ2-1; possibly TRBD1 for D (5 bases). This CDR3 is built from 14 residues. Germline V CDR1 and CDR2: SGHTA, FQGNSA. Trimming took 2 bases from V and 6 from J, leaving 11 bases between them.

This chain joins TRBV3-1 and TRBJ1-5; TRBD1 matches 8 bases. The junction had 4 bases not matched to a gene; V was cut back by 1 base and J by 8 bases. The CDR3 has 14 residues. Germline-derived CDR1 and CDR2 are LGHDT and YNNKEL (reference sequence). The DNA of the CDR3 is TGTGCCAGCAGCCAAGGGACAGGGAAAAAGCCCCAGCATTTT. Translating gives CASSQGTGKKPQHF.

The chain has TRBV10-3 and TRBJ2-1; 7 bases map to TRBD2. This CDR3 is built from 13 residues. Unmatched junction bases numbered 1, after V lost 4 bases and J lost 4 bases. Germline CDR1 ENHRY, CDR2 SYGVKD. CDR3 protein: CAISGGGYNEQFF. CDR3 DNA: TGTGCCATCAGTGGGGGGGGTTACAATGAGCAGTTCTTC.

This clonotype occurred many times. The genes are TRBV12-3 or TRBV12-4 and TRBJ2-2; D perhaps matches TRBD1 (6 bases). V was clipped by 6 bases and J by 8 bases, with 13 bases between them. The CDR3 consists of 13 residues. DNA of the CDR3: TGTGCCAGCAGAGACAGGACGTCAGGGGAGCTGTTTTTT. It translates to CASRDRTSGELFF.

The chain's CDR3 is CASSPPLPSMNTEAFF. The CDR3 coding sequence is TGTGCCAGCAGCCCGCCCCTCCCATCCATGAACACTGAAGCTTTCTTT. This chain connects TRBV6-5 to TRBJ1-1; D is unclear. CDR1 is MNHEY, CDR2 SVGAGI, per germline. V dropped 6 bases and J dropped 0 bases, with 17 bases sitting between them. This CDR3 has 16 amino acids.

This clonotype was picked up many times. V and J are TRBV27 and TRBJ1-2; 8 bases agree with TRBD1. This CDR3 has 14 residues. Unmatched junction bases numbered 5, after V lost 3 bases and J lost 5 bases. Per the germline V gene, CDR1 is MNHEY and CDR2 is SMNVEV (reference sequence). The CDR3 here is CASSFQGAGYGYTF. In nucleotides, the CDR3 is TGTGCCAGCAGTTTTCAGGGGGCAGGTTATGGCTACACCTTC.

Many counts were recorded for this clonotype. The rearrangement links TRBV5-6 to TRBJ1-4; D uncertain. The germline V and J ends were trimmed by 0 bases and 0 bases, with 3 bases remaining between them. The CDR3 consists of 14 residues. CDR1 is SGHDT, CDR2 YYEEEE, per germline. CDR3 nucleotide sequence: TGTGCCAGCAGCTTGGGTGCAACTAATGAAAAACTGTTTTTT. Protein product: CASSLGATNEKLFF.

This clonotype was detected ten times or more. The genes are TRBV7-2 and TRBJ1-1, with a tentative D call TRBD1 (5 bases). This CDR3 is 14 amino acids long. Germline lookup yields CDR1 SGHTA and CDR2 FQGNSA. Trimming pared 0 bases from V and 5 bases from J, leaving 10 bases between. CDR3 region: CASSLALGGTEAFF. The CDR3 DNA sequence: TGTGCCAGCAGCTTAGCGCTCGGGGGAACTGAAGCTTTCTTT.

The chain joins TRBV12-3 or TRBV12-4 to TRBJ1-2; D gene uncertain. This CDR3 has 16 residues. Trimming removed 7 bases from V and 2 bases from J, with 20 bases in between. The CDR3 sequence is CASTYAGEFLNYGYTF. The CDR3 DNA reads as TGTGCCAGCACCTATGCTGGGGAGTTCTTGAACTATGGCTACACCTTC.

The chain joins TRBV5-1 to TRBJ1-1, with D uncertain. Germline V CDR1 and CDR2: SGHRS, YFSETQ. CDR3 length: 13 amino acids. Trimming took 5 bases from V and 0 from J, leaving 8 bases between them. This CDR3 reads CASRESMNTEAFF. The CDR3 coding sequence is TGCGCCAGCAGGGAGTCTATGAACACTGAAGCTTTCTTT.

This clonotype was observed at least ten times. The V call is TRBV20-1, the J call TRBJ2-1, with 9 bases matching TRBD2. The CDR3 sequence is 14 residues long. CDR1 is DFQATT and CDR2 is SNEGSKA in the germline V gene (reference sequence). The DNA for the CDR3 is TGCAGGGCATTACCGGGACTAGCCAACAATGAGCAGTTCTTC. Translating it yields CRALPGLANNEQFF.

The chain combines TRBV7-2 with TRBJ1-5; no clear D. Germline V gene data show CDR1 as SGHTA and CDR2 as FQGNSA. The CDR3 loop spans 15 amino acids. The V gene lost 2 bases and the J gene lost 2 bases, with 10 bases spanning the gap. CDR3 loop: CASSLRPYGNQPQHF. CDR3 in DNA: TGTGCCAGCAGCTTACGCCCTTACGGCAATCAGCCCCAGCATTTT.

This clonotype was observed a few times. The chain recombines TRBV9 with TRBJ1-1, with D unresolved. The V gene's germline CDR1 is SGDLS and CDR2 YYNGEE. This CDR3 comprises 14 residues. V lost 0 bases, J lost 4 bases, and 10 bases lay in between. In nucleotides, the CDR3 is TGTGCCAGCAGCGTAGAGGGTGTGGGCACTGAAGCTTTCTTT. Protein: CASSVEGVGTEAFF.

This clonotype was observed a handful of times. This chain joins TRBV2 and TRBJ1-4, with D perhaps matching TRBD1 (5 bases). Per germline, CDR1 SNHLY and CDR2 FYNNEI. The CDR3 runs 15 residues. The V gene lost 2 bases and the J gene lost 0 bases, with 7 bases spanning the gap. CDR3 amino acids: CASSETGPTNEKLFF. CDR3 nucleotide sequence: TGTGCCAGCAGTGAAACGGGGCCAACTAATGAAAAACTGTTTTTT.